Shown below are 22 T cell receptor beta chains from a single sample sequenced in a study of T cell responses to AZD1222 COVID-19 vaccine. TCRdb's copy holds only in-frame clones and misses some; the assay was immunoSEQ multiplex PCR. This table has tens of thousands of clones, 89% appearing once. Here the sequenced sample was peripheral blood, taken on day 0 of AZD1222 vaccination. All receptors derive from an adult in good health.

The rearrangement joins TRBV12-5 to TRBJ1-2; D unclear. Germline V CDR1 and CDR2: LGHNT, FRNRAP. V shed 5 bases and J shed 5 bases, with 18 bases lying between them. This CDR3 is built from 15 residues. CDR3 loop: CASGLISGSEYGYTF. CDR3 nucleotide sequence: TGTGCTAGTGGTCTCATTAGTGGCTCGGAATATGGCTACACCTTC.

The chain has TRBV7-9 and TRBJ2-1, with D uncertain. Germline V gene lookup returns CDR1 SEHNR and CDR2 FQNEAQ (reference sequence). V lost 1 base, J lost 8 bases, and 6 bases lay in between. The length of the CDR3 is 12 residues. In DNA, the CDR3 is TGTGCCAGCAGCTTAGGAAATCATGAGCAGTTCTTC. It specifies CASSLGNHEQFF.

The gene calls are TRBV6-2 or TRBV6-3 and TRBJ1-2, with D perhaps matching TRBD1 (5 bases). The CDR3 totals 14 residues. Germline CDR1 and CDR2: MNHEY and SVGEGT. Trimming shortened V by 5 bases and J by 6 bases, and 16 bases separated the two germline ends. CDR3: CASSLPDIPNGYTF. CDR3 sequence (DNA): TGTGCCAGCAGTCTGCCGGACATCCCGAATGGCTACACCTTC.

The V and J genes are TRBV7-9 and TRBJ1-2; D unresolved. The CDR3 is 12 amino acids. The germline gives CDR1 SEHNR, CDR2 FQNEAQ (reference sequence). Trimming shortened V by 1 base and J by 8 bases, and 8 bases separated the two germline ends. CDR3 in DNA: TGTGCCAGCAGCTTAGACGTTCCGGGCTACACCTTC. It is translated as CASSLDVPGYTF.

This clone was recorded many times. This sample also contains other DNA sequences that code for the same CDR3. The V gene is TRBV4-2, the J gene TRBJ2-2; D unresolved. V was clipped by 0 bases and J by 5 bases, with 7 bases between them. Looked up from germline, CDR1 is LGHNA and CDR2 is YNFKEQ. This CDR3 contains 14 residues. CDR3 in DNA: TGTGCCAGCAGCCAAGATTTTTCGACCGGGGAGCTGTTTTTT. Residues: CASSQDFSTGELFF.

In DNA, the CDR3 is TGCGCCAGCAGCTTTGGACTAGCTGGAAACACCATATATTTT. Protein sequence: CASSFGLAGNTIYF. V is TRBV5-1 and J is TRBJ1-3, with D unresolved. Trimming shortened V by 2 bases and J by 2 bases, and 8 bases separated the two germline ends. CDR1 is SGHRS, CDR2 YFSETQ, per germline. The CDR3 covers 14 residues. Full variable domain (outside the CDR3, taken from reference TRBV5-1 and TRBJ1-3): KAGVTQTPRYLIKTRGQQVTLSCSPISGHRSVSWYQQTPGQGLQFLFEYFSETQRNKGNFPGRFSGRQFSNSRSEMNVSTLELGDSALYLCASSFGLAGNTIYFGEGSWLTVV.

The gene calls are TRBV11-2 and TRBJ1-1, with 8 nucleotides matching TRBD1. The CDR3 extends over 15 amino acids. CDR1 and CDR2 (germline): SGHAT, FQNNGV. The junction had 4 bases not matched to a gene; V was cut back by 2 bases and J by 2 bases. Here the CDR3 DNA reads TGTGCCAGCAGCTTACAGGGACAGGTCAACACTGAAGCTTTCTTT. Translation gives CASSLQGQVNTEAFF.

The V gene is TRBV10-3, the J gene TRBJ2-2; no reliable D call. This CDR3 is built from 11 residues. Per the germline V gene, CDR1 is ENHRY and CDR2 is SYGVKD. V lost 11 bases, J lost 1 base, and 5 bases lay in between. CDR3: CAVQNTGELFF. Here the CDR3 DNA reads TGTGCCGTTCAGAACACCGGGGAGCTGTTTTTT.

V is TRBV2 and J is TRBJ1-1, with unresolved D. With 6 bases removed from V and 0 bases from J, the gap between germline ends came to 14 bases. CDR1 and CDR2 from the germline V gene are SNHLY and FYNNEI. CDR3 length: 15 residues. The CDR3: CASRTSSLMNTEAFF. DNA of the CDR3: TGTGCCAGCAGGACTTCGAGCCTTATGAACACTGAAGCTTTCTTT. Full variable domain (rest looked up from reference TRBV2 and TRBJ1-1): EPEVTQTPSHQVTQMGQEVILRCVPISNHLYFYWYRQILGQKVEFLVSFYNNEISEKSEIFDDQFSVERPDGSNFTLKIRSTKLEDSAMYFCASRTSSLMNTEAFFGQGTRLTVV.

This chain uses TRBV4-2 with TRBJ2-5; 11 bases align to TRBD1. Germline loops: CDR1 LGHNA, CDR2 YNFKEQ. Losses at the gene ends were 0 bases for V and 5 bases for J; bases not matched to a gene: 8. CDR3 length: 17 residues. The CDR3 sequence is CASSQDPPGQGGETQYF. The CDR3, as DNA: TGTGCCAGCAGCCAAGATCCACCGGGACAGGGGGGGGAGACCCAGTACTTC.

The V call is TRBV6-4, the J call TRBJ1-5; D not certain. This CDR3 has 15 residues. Germline V gene lookup returns CDR1 MRHNA and CDR2 SNTAGT. V was shortened by 2 bases and J by 1 base, with 9 bases between the two germline ends. The CDR3 DNA reads TGTGCCAGCAGTGACCACGGTGGAAGCAATCAGCCCCAGCATTTT. It is translated as CASSDHGGSNQPQHF.

The J gene is TRBJ2-5, the V gene TRBV6-5; weak D call: TRBD1 (5 bases). Germline-derived CDR1 and CDR2 are MNHEY and SVGAGI. Trimming took 6 bases from V and 1 from J, leaving 9 bases between them. The CDR3 is 13 amino acids. CDR3 bases: TGTGCCAGCAGCCGACAGACCCAAGAGACCCAGTACTTC. Protein: CASSRQTQETQYF.

This rearrangement joins TRBV5-1 to TRBJ2-5; a weak D match, TRBD2 (5 bases). Germline-derived CDR1 and CDR2 are SGHRS and YFSETQ. CDR3 length: 16 amino acids. Trimming cost V 2 bases and J 4 bases, with 18 bases left between them. CDR3 DNA sequence: TGCGCCAGCAGCTTTGGAGGAGCCGGTGAACGAGAGACCCAGTACTTC. Amino acids: CASSFGGAGERETQYF.

The chain links TRBV19 to TRBJ2-5; D call uncertain. The CDR3 is 14 amino acids. The germline V gene has CDR1 LNHDA and CDR2 SQIVND (reference sequence). V lost 0 bases to trimming and J lost 4 bases, with 9 bases between them. The chain's CDR3 is CASSIDGLRETQYF. The CDR3 DNA sequence: TGTGCCAGTAGTATAGATGGCCTGAGAGAGACCCAGTACTTC.

This chain links TRBV11-2 with TRBJ2-7; 10 positions agree with TRBD2. The CDR3 sequence is 15 residues long. Trimming removed 2 bases from V and 3 bases from J; junction bases left unmatched: 4. CDR1 and CDR2 from the germline V gene are SGHAT and FQNNGV. CDR3: CASSLLLAGIYEQYF. DNA for the CDR3: TGTGCCAGCAGCTTATTACTAGCGGGGATCTACGAGCAGTACTTC.

The V call is TRBV27, the J call TRBJ2-1, with 7 bases matching TRBD1. Trimming removed 3 bases from V and 0 bases from J; junction bases left unmatched: 2. In germline, CDR1 is MNHEY, CDR2 SMNVEV (reference sequence). This CDR3 spans 15 amino acids. CDR3 DNA sequence: TGTGCCAGCAGTTTGGACAGGAGCTCCTACAATGAGCAGTTCTTC. Translating gives CASSLDRSSYNEQFF.

The chain uses TRBV5-5 and TRBJ2-1, with 7 bases matching TRBD2. Germline V gene lookup returns CDR1 SGHKS and CDR2 YYEKEE (reference sequence). The trim removed 0 bases at V and 9 bases at J, leaving 3 bases unmatched. The CDR3 totals 13 residues. CDR3: CASSLGGEGEQFF. The CDR3, as DNA: TGTGCCAGCAGCTTGGGCGGGGAGGGTGAGCAGTTCTTC.

This clone was detected a few times. At one of its ends the junction is not consistent with the germline gene, which may arise from a read error. The genes are TRBV5-5 and TRBJ1-2; D is perhaps TRBD1 (5 bases). Looked up from germline, CDR1 is SGHKS and CDR2 is YYEKEE (reference sequence). CDR3 length: 12 amino acids. The CDR3 DNA reads as TGTGCCAGCAGCTGGTCGGAACAGGCTGCAGCCTTC. Its translation: CASSWSEQAAAF. The variable domain in full, completed from reference TRBV5-5 and TRBJ1-2, reads DAGVTQSPTHLIKTRGQQVTLRCSPISGHKSVSWYQQVLGQGPQFIFQYYEKEERGRGNFPDRFSARQFPNYSSELNVNALLLGDSALYLCASSWSEQAAAFGSGTRLTVV.

The chain uses TRBV19 and TRBJ2-1; possible D gene TRBD2, 7 bases. The CDR3 runs to 13 residues. Germline loops: CDR1 LNHDA, CDR2 SQIVND (reference sequence). With 3 bases removed from V and 8 bases from J, the gap between germline ends came to 11 bases. The CDR3 spells CASSIRGAHEQFF. The CDR3 bases are TGTGCCAGTAGTATTCGGGGGGCCCATGAGCAGTTCTTC.

The chain joins TRBV5-5 to TRBJ1-2, with D tentatively TRBD1 (6 bases). Germline CDR1 SGHKS, CDR2 YYEKEE (reference sequence). Trimming pared 3 bases from V and 4 bases from J, leaving 13 bases between. CDR3 length equals 14 residues. DNA of the CDR3: TGTGCCAGCAGCTGGACGGGGGGCCCCTATGGCTACACCTTC. Encoded protein: CASSWTGGPYGYTF.

The V and J genes are TRBV5-6 and TRBJ1-1; 7 nucleotides line up with TRBD1. CDR1 is SGHDT and CDR2 is YYEEEE in the germline V gene. Losses at the gene ends were 3 bases for V and 5 bases for J; bases not matched to a gene: 7. The CDR3 has 14 residues. For the CDR3, the DNA is TGTGCCAGCAGCTCCCCTCAGGGGGATACTGAAGCTTTCTTT. It specifies CASSSPQGDTEAFF.

J is TRBJ2-5 and V is TRBV20-1, with a weak D call TRBD2 (5 bases). The CDR3 covers 11 residues. V lost 5 bases and J lost 5, with 9 bases in between. Per germline, CDR1 DFQATT and CDR2 SNEGSKA (reference sequence). The CDR3 region is CSAPRGETQYF. Here the CDR3 DNA reads TGCAGTGCTCCAAGAGGGGAGACCCAGTACTTC.